The 10 T cell receptor beta chains below were found in one sample sequenced in a study of OX40 agonist ivuxolimab in advanced cancers. Produced via immunoSEQ multiplex PCR; TCRdb's table is partial and in-frame only. The data show fewer than 25,000 clones, with 83% seen just once and around 52% held by the top ten. The sample consisted of CD4+ or CD8+ T cells sorted from blood, taken in a trial of the OX40 agonist ivuxolimab. The receptors originated from an adult with an advanced solid tumor such as melanoma, head and neck, liver or kidney cancer.

V and J are TRBV7-6 and TRBJ1-6, with D maybe TRBD1 (5 bases). Germline CDR1 and CDR2: SGHVS and FNYEAQ. V lost 4 bases and J 15 bases, leaving 19 bases between the germline ends. The CDR3 contains 14 residues. The CDR3 bases are TGTGCCAGCAGCTCGGCCTCTGGCAGGGCAGGCCTCCACTTT. Its translation is CASSSASGRAGLHF.

This clone is a singleton in its sample. V and J are TRBV2 and TRBJ1-2; D ambiguous. The CDR3 has 13 amino acids. Germline assignment: CDR1 SNHLY and CDR2 FYNNEI. Trimming removed 5 bases at V and 4 bases at J, with 11 bases between. The chain's CDR3 is CASSSLPTYGYTF. CDR3 bases: TGTGCCAGCAGTTCCTTACCGACCTATGGCTACACCTTC.

This chain joins TRBV5-1 and TRBJ2-7; 7 nucleotides agree with TRBD1. V lost 5 bases and J lost 1; bases outside the gene matches: 9. Germline lookup yields CDR1 SGHRS and CDR2 YFSETQ. The CDR3 runs to 15 residues. The CDR3 bases are TGCGCCAGCAGGTATTCCGGGACAGATTCCTACGAGCAGTACTTC. This gives the protein CASRYSGTDSYEQYF.

V is TRBV4-3 and J is TRBJ2-5, with 7 bases fitting TRBD1. This CDR3 comprises 15 residues. V was clipped by 1 base and J by 5 bases; unmatched bases: 7. CDR1 and CDR2 from the germline V gene are LGHNA and YSLEER. CDR3 bases: TGCGCCAGCAGCCAAGGACAGGGAAGAGGCGAGACCCAGTACTTC. It codes for CASSQGQGRGETQYF.

The rearrangement joins TRBV7-9 to TRBJ2-2; D is uncertain. The V gene's germline CDR1 is SEHNR and CDR2 FQNEAQ (reference sequence). This CDR3 comprises 12 residues. V shed 5 bases and J shed 7 bases, with 8 bases lying between them. The CDR3 region has the DNA TGTGCCAGCAGCCCTGTCATCGGGGAGCTGTTTTTT. Translated: CASSPVIGELFF. The full variable domain, in which reference TRBV7-9 and TRBJ2-2 provide the parts outside the CDR3, is DTGVSQNPRHKITKRGQNVTFRCDPISEHNRLYWYRQTLGQGPEFLTYFQNEAQLEKSRLLSDRFSAERPKGSFSTLEIQRTEQGDSAMYLCASSPVIGELFFGEGSRLTVL.

This chain links TRBV7-6 with TRBJ2-7, with 11 bases lining up with TRBD2. The germline V gene has CDR1 SGHVS and CDR2 FNYEAQ. With V trimmed by 5 bases and J by 4 bases, 13 bases remained unmatched. The CDR3 length is 17 residues. The CDR3 loop is CASSQGALAGGVYEQYF. CDR3 DNA sequence: TGTGCCAGCAGCCAAGGGGCCCTAGCGGGGGGTGTATACGAGCAGTACTTC.

The V call is TRBV7-6, the J call TRBJ1-6; weak D call: TRBD1 (5 bases). This CDR3 is built from 15 residues. Germline CDR1 and CDR2: SGHVS and FNYEAQ. V lost 6 bases to trimming and J lost 5 bases, with 14 bases between them. The CDR3 reads CASRGGAGNNSPLHF. DNA for the CDR3: TGTGCCAGCAGGGGGGGAGCAGGGAATAATTCACCCCTCCACTTT.

This sequence joins TRBV6-1 and TRBJ2-5; D perhaps matches TRBD2 (5 bases). The length of the CDR3 is 16 residues. CDR1 is MNHNS and CDR2 is SASEGT in the germline V gene. Trimming cost V 3 bases and J 1 base, with 15 bases left between them. CDR3 coding DNA: TGTGCCAGCAGTGAGGGAGCCGCGGCATTCCAAGAGACCCAGTACTTC. As protein: CASSEGAAAFQETQYF.

This rearrangement joins TRBV6-4 to TRBJ2-5, with 9 positions matching TRBD2. V was clipped by 2 bases and J by 13 bases; unmatched bases: 14. Germline V lookup: CDR1 MRHNA, CDR2 SNTAGT. The CDR3 is made up of 15 amino acids. This chain's CDR3 is CASSDAPAGGLETYF. The CDR3 DNA is TGTGCCAGCAGTGACGCCCCAGCGGGGGGTTTGGAGACGTACTTC.

The chain has TRBV27 and TRBJ2-3, with TRBD2 matching 8 bases. The CDR3 consists of 16 residues. The trim removed 4 bases at V and 0 bases at J, leaving 6 bases unmatched. The germline V gene has CDR1 MNHEY and CDR2 SMNVEV (reference sequence). In DNA, the CDR3 is TGTGCCAGCAGTTCCCTGGTAGCGGGGAGCACAGATACGCAGTATTTT. Translation gives CASSSLVAGSTDTQYF.